A selection of T cell receptor beta chains follows, all from one sample in a study of blood T cell repertoires in COVID-19. Assay: immunoSEQ multiplex PCR; the TCRdb copy retains only in-frame clones and omits some. The table records 100,000 to 120,000 clones, about 80% of them present only once. The sequencing input was peripheral blood. The receptors here all came from a woman of 80 years or more with active or convalescent COVID-19. The CDR3 runs from the conserved cysteine through the conserved F or W. A D gene is named only where the DNA matches it firmly. Expanded clones get a size class; other rows say once, few or many, or leave the size out.

CDR3 protein	CDR3 DNA	V gene	J gene	D gene	clone size
CASRPRSMRPEEQYF	TGTGCCAGCAGGCCTCGATCTATGAGGCCTGAGGAGCAGTACTTC	TRBV27	TRBJ2-7	.	.
CASSPPGQASGTTQYF	TGTGCCAGCTCACCACCGGGGCAGGCATCTGGTACTACGCAGTATTTT	TRBV18	TRBJ2-3	.	.
CASSLAGGGETQYF	TGTGCCAGCAGTTTAGCGGGAGGAGGGGAGACCCAGTACTTC	TRBV28	TRBJ2-5	TRBD2	.
CASRGTGATTRSPVSPLHF	TGCGCCAGCAGGGGGACAGGGGCTACGACTAGGTCCCCGGTCTCACCCCTCCACTTT	TRBV10-1	TRBJ1-6	TRBD1	few
CAISEQSGTWPDEQFF	TGTGCCATCAGTGAGCAGAGCGGTACTTGGCCAGATGAGCAGTTCTTC	TRBV10-3	TRBJ2-1	.	few
CASSLAPDISAFF	TGTGCCAGCAGCTTAGCTCCCGACATATCAGCTTTCTTT	TRBV7-8	TRBJ1-1	.	.
CASSEDRNYGYTF	TGTGCCAGCAGTGAAGACAGGAACTATGGCTACACCTTC	TRBV2	TRBJ1-2	.	few
CASSQVNTEAFF	TGCGCCAGCAGTCAGGTCAACACTGAAGCTTTCTTT	TRBV5-1	TRBJ1-1	.	.
CASGEGRESPLHF	TGTGCCAGCGGAGAGGGCCGCGAGTCACCCCTCCACTTT	TRBV9	TRBJ1-6	.	.
CASSIDSAALGTDTQYF	TGTGCCAGTAGTATAGACTCAGCGGCCTTAGGCACAGATACGCAGTATTTT	TRBV19	TRBJ2-3	.	.
CASSQDGQGQGQPQHF	TGTGCCAGCAGCCAAGATGGTCAGGGGCAGGGGCAGCCCCAGCATTTT	TRBV4-2	TRBJ1-5	.	.
CASSRTSGTYNEQFF	TGCGCCAGCAGCCGGACTAGCGGGACATACAATGAGCAGTTCTTC	TRBV4-3	TRBJ2-1	TRBD2	.
CASSDNRDRGHTDTQYF	TGTGCCAGCAGCGACAACAGGGACAGGGGGCATACAGATACGCAGTATTTT	TRBV9	TRBJ2-3	TRBD1	many
CAWTPGETQYF	TGTGCCTGGACCCCGGGAGAGACCCAGTACTTC	TRBV30	TRBJ2-5	.	.
CASSEPLAGKKYF	TGTGCCAGCAGTGAACCGCTAGCGGGAAAAAAGTATTTT	TRBV2	TRBJ2-3	TRBD2	once
CASSLWATAGAGDTQYF	TGTGCCAGCAGCCTTTGGGCGACAGCGGGAGCGGGAGATACGCAGTATTTT	TRBV7-2	TRBJ2-3	TRBD2	.
CASSFEGRAAYNEQFF	TGCGCCAGCAGCTTTGAGGGCCGGGCGGCCTACAATGAGCAGTTCTTC	TRBV5-1	TRBJ2-1	.	.
CASSNPLTLDTQYF	TGTGCCAGCAGCAACCCCCTTACTCTAGATACGCAGTATTTT	TRBV11-2	TRBJ2-3	.	.
CASSPDGNSNQPQHF	TGCGCCAGCAGCCCGGACGGGAATAGCAATCAGCCCCAGCATTTT	TRBV5-1	TRBJ1-5	.	once
CASSVGSGYNEQFF	TGTGCCAGCAGCGTAGGTAGCGGATACAATGAGCAGTTCTTC	TRBV9	TRBJ2-1	.	few
CASSRTFF	TGTGCCAGCAGTCGTACTTTCTTT	TRBV11-3	TRBJ1-1	.	.
CASRPGHSESLRDEKLFF	TGCGCCAGCAGACCTGGACATTCTGAGAGCCTCCGCGACGAAAAACTGTTTTTT	TRBV4-1	TRBJ1-4	.	few
CASSQEGRGQAFF	TGTGCCAGCAGCCAAGAGGGCAGGGGGCAAGCTTTCTTT	TRBV4-2	TRBJ1-1	TRBD1	.
CASSLDSYNEQFF	TGTGCCAGCAGCTTAGACTCTTACAATGAGCAGTTCTTC	TRBV7-2	TRBJ2-1	.	.
CASSGWQKNTEAFF	TGTGCCAGCAGTGGGTGGCAGAAGAACACTGAAGCTTTCTTT	TRBV2	TRBJ1-1	.	.
CASSLPLGTLHF	TGTGCCAGCAGCTTACCCTTGGGCACCCTCCACTTT	TRBV11-2	TRBJ1-6	.	once